This is a list of T cell receptor beta chains from one sample in a study of shared clonotypes between healthy human individuals. Repertoires were generated with immunoSEQ multiplex PCR, while TCRdb's copy carries only in-frame clones and drops some. This table has around 690,000 clones, about nine tenths appearing once. Specimen: memory CD8+ T cells from PBMCs. The source of these receptors is a man in his late teens or twenties in good health. Some clones in this sample may be carry-over from other donors' samples. The CDR3 runs from the conserved cysteine through the conserved F or W. Each record gives: J gene, V gene, clone size, D gene, CDR3 DNA, CDR3 protein. The D gene is left open where the match is weak. Rows may omit the clone size; those that give it use once, few, many or a size class.

J: TRBJ1-1; V: TRBV19; size: once; D: NA; DNA: TGTGCCAGTAGCCCACGGAGACGGAGGAGTCCCAAAATGAACACTGAAGCTTTCTTT; CDR3: CASSPRRRRSPKMNTEAFF
J: TRBJ1-5; V: TRBV28; size: NA; D: NA; DNA: TGTGCCAGCACTTCCAGCGAACCTTACAATCAGCCCCAGCATTTT; CDR3: CASTSSEPYNQPQHF
J: TRBJ1-3; V: TRBV19; size: few; D: NA; DNA: TGTGCCAGTCTCGGGAGCACCATATATTTT; CDR3: CASLGSTIYF
J: TRBJ2-7; V: TRBV4-2; size: NA; D: NA; DNA: TGTGCCAGCAGCCAAGATCGAGCGGACGCCTCCTACGAGCAGTACTTC; CDR3: CASSQDRADASYEQYF
J: TRBJ2-1; V: TRBV7-3; size: NA; D: NA; DNA: TGTGCCAGCAGCTTAAGCGGGACCTACGATGAGCAGTTCTTC; CDR3: CASSLSGTYDEQFF
J: TRBJ2-5; V: TRBV7-2; size: NA; D: NA; DNA: TGTGCCAGCAGCTTTCTTTTGGGGGGAGAGACCCAGTACTTC; CDR3: CASSFLLGGETQYF
J: TRBJ2-5; V: TRBV21-1; size: NA; D: NA; DNA: TGTGCCAGCAGCAAATTAGGGACAAGCCTTTCGGAGACCCAGTACTTC; CDR3: CASSKLGTSLSETQYF
J: TRBJ2-1; V: TRBV29-1; size: NA; D: NA; DNA: TGCAGCGTCAAGATGGGGCCTGGGTCCTACAATGAGCAGTTCTTC; CDR3: CSVKMGPGSYNEQFF
J: TRBJ1-5; V: TRBV27; size: NA; D: TRBD1; DNA: TGTGCCGGCAGCGCAGACAGGGGGGTTGATCAGCCCCAGCATTTT; CDR3: CAGSADRGVDQPQHF
J: TRBJ2-7; V: TRBV29-1; size: NA; D: NA; DNA: TGCAGCGTTGAAGATGCAAGTCCCTACGAGCAGTACTTC; CDR3: CSVEDASPYEQYF
J: TRBJ1-1; V: TRBV6-5; size: once; D: TRBD1; DNA: TGTGCCAGCAGTCAGACAGGGCTGAACACTGAAGCTTTCTTT; CDR3: CASSQTGLNTEAFF
J: TRBJ2-2; V: TRBV27; size: NA; D: NA; DNA: TGTGCCAGCAGTCCAAGACTCTACACCGGGGAGCTGTTTTTT; CDR3: CASSPRLYTGELFF
J: TRBJ2-7; V: TRBV2; size: once; D: NA; DNA: TGTGCCAGCAGTGAGGCAGGGTGGCCCTCGGAGCAGTACTTC; CDR3: CASSEAGWPSEQYF
J: TRBJ2-7; V: TRBV9; size: NA; D: NA; DNA: TGTGCCAGCAGCGTAGATGACCACGAGCAGTACTTC; CDR3: CASSVDDHEQYF
J: TRBJ2-5; V: TRBV29-1; size: NA; D: NA; DNA: TGCAGCGTTGATCGGCAGGGTGTGGTGGGGACCCAGTACTTC; CDR3: CSVDRQGVVGTQYF
J: TRBJ2-1; V: TRBV11-2; size: NA; D: NA; DNA: TGTGCCAGCAGCCAGGGGGGTTCGATTAGTGAGCAGTTCTTC; CDR3: CASSQGGSISEQFF
J: TRBJ2-1; V: TRBV11-2; size: NA; D: NA; DNA: TGTGCCAGCAGCTTCTGGGGGAGAGGCGACAATGAGCAGTTCTTC; CDR3: CASSFWGRGDNEQFF
J: TRBJ2-2; V: TRBV5-1; size: NA; D: NA; DNA: TGCGCCAGCAGCCTCTCGGCCGTTTTTCCGAACACCGGGGAGCTGTTTTTT; CDR3: CASSLSAVFPNTGELFF
J: TRBJ2-6; V: TRBV7-9; size: NA; D: TRBD2; DNA: TGTGCCAGCAGCTCATGGACTAGCGGGAGTGCGGGGGCCAACGTCCTGACTTTC; CDR3: CASSSWTSGSAGANVLTF
J: TRBJ2-3; V: TRBV27; size: NA; D: TRBD2; DNA: TGTGCCAGCAGTCCCTGGACTAGCGGCACAGATACGCAGTATTTT; CDR3: CASSPWTSGTDTQYF
J: TRBJ2-4; V: TRBV28; size: NA; D: NA; DNA: TGTGCCAGCAGTTTATTTTTGGTCGGTTCGGAGGGGGGAAACATTCAGTACTTC; CDR3: CASSLFLVGSEGGNIQYF
J: TRBJ2-7; V: TRBV30; size: NA; D: TRBD1; DNA: TGTGCCTGGAGTGTAAGACAGGGCCACGAGCAGTACTTC; CDR3: CAWSVRQGHEQYF
J: TRBJ2-3; V: TRBV4-3; size: NA; D: NA; DNA: TGCGCCAGCAGCCACTGGGAGCACCTACGCCGCGCCACAGATACGCAGTATTTT; CDR3: CASSHWEHLRRATDTQYF
J: TRBJ2-2; V: TRBV7-9; size: NA; D: NA; DNA: TGTGCCAGCAGCTTACATCCAGGAATCACCGGGGAGCTGTTTTTT; CDR3: CASSLHPGITGELFF
J: TRBJ2-7; V: TRBV7-7; size: NA; D: TRBD2; DNA: TGTGCCAGCAGCTCTGGCGGGGGGTCCTACGAGCAGTACTTC; CDR3: CASSSGGGSYEQYF
J: TRBJ1-1; V: TRBV13; size: NA; D: NA; DNA: TGTGCCAGCAGCTCCCCGGGGAACACTGAAGCTTTCTTT; CDR3: CASSSPGNTEAFF
J: TRBJ2-2; V: TRBV23-1; size: NA; D: NA; DNA: TGCGCCAGCAGTCAAGGGTTTGCTTGGGATCTGGGCTCCGGGGAGCTGTTTTTT; CDR3: CASSQGFAWDLGSGELFF
J: TRBJ2-7; V: TRBV9; size: NA; D: NA; DNA: TGTGCCAGCAGCGTCAGGCCAGCCCCCTCCTACGAGCAGTACTTC; CDR3: CASSVRPAPSYEQYF
J: TRBJ2-3; V: TRBV7-9; size: NA; D: NA; DNA: TGTGCCAGCAGCTTCGAAGGGAGCACAGATACGCAGTATTTT; CDR3: CASSFEGSTDTQYF
J: TRBJ2-7; V: TRBV30; size: few; D: TRBD1; DNA: TGTGCCTGGAGTGGGGGACAGGGTAGGAACGAGCAGTACTTC; CDR3: CAWSGGQGRNEQYF
J: TRBJ2-1; V: TRBV13; size: NA; D: NA; DNA: TGTGCCAGCAGCCCCCCCCCGAGCTCCTACAATGAGCAGTTCTTC; CDR3: CASSPPPSSYNEQFF
J: TRBJ1-2; V: TRBV27; size: NA; D: NA; DNA: TGTGCCAGCATCCAAAGGGCCCCGTTGGGAGGCTACACCTTC; CDR3: CASIQRAPLGGYTF
J: TRBJ2-7; V: TRBV7-9; size: NA; D: TRBD1; DNA: TGTGCCAGCAGACAGGGGGCGATGCACGAGCAGTACTTC; CDR3: CASRQGAMHEQYF
J: TRBJ1-5; V: TRBV27; size: once; D: NA; DNA: TGTGCCAGCAGCCGTCTGGGTAGCAATCAGCCCCAGCATTTT; CDR3: CASSRLGSNQPQHF
J: TRBJ2-7; V: TRBV19; size: NA; D: TRBD2; DNA: TGTGCCAGTAGTAGGCGACTAGCGGGAGGCGCCGAGCAGTACTTC; CDR3: CASSRRLAGGAEQYF
J: TRBJ2-1; V: TRBV27; size: NA; D: TRBD1; DNA: TGTGCCAGCACTCCGACAGGGGGCTGGAATGAGCAGTTCTTC; CDR3: CASTPTGGWNEQFF
J: TRBJ2-5; V: TRBV5-1; size: NA; D: TRBD1; DNA: TGCGCCAGCAGGCCCCGGGACAGCTATCAAGAGACCCAGTACTTC; CDR3: CASRPRDSYQETQYF
J: TRBJ1-1; V: TRBV28; size: once; D: NA; DNA: TGTGCCAGCAGTTTAACCGGGACATGGAACACTGAAGCTTTCTTT; CDR3: CASSLTGTWNTEAFF
J: TRBJ2-7; V: TRBV4-1; size: NA; D: NA; DNA: TGCGCCAGCAGCCCGGGACTTGGATACGAGCAGTACTTC; CDR3: CASSPGLGYEQYF
J: TRBJ1-1; V: TRBV9; size: NA; D: NA; DNA: TGTGCCAGCAGCGCCTCTTGGGGGGATCAGGGCACTGAAGCTTTCTTT; CDR3: CASSASWGDQGTEAFF
J: TRBJ1-3; V: TRBV4-1; size: NA; D: NA; DNA: TGCGCCAGCAGCATCGGGCGGGGCAGGGGAAACACCATATATTTT; CDR3: CASSIGRGRGNTIYF
J: TRBJ1-4; V: TRBV25-1; size: NA; D: NA; DNA: TGTGCCAGCAGTGCTGGGGAGGGCTGGGAAAAACTGTTTTTT; CDR3: CASSAGEGWEKLFF
J: TRBJ2-1; V: TRBV14; size: NA; D: TRBD2; DNA: TGTGCCAGCAGCCAAGTTGGGACTAGCCGGGGGAATGAGCAGTTCTTC; CDR3: CASSQVGTSRGNEQFF
J: TRBJ2-1; V: TRBV11-2; size: once; D: NA; DNA: TGTGCCAGCAGCTCCCCCGAGGGGATCAATGAGCAGTTCTTC; CDR3: CASSSPEGINEQFF
J: TRBJ1-1; V: TRBV30; size: few; D: NA; DNA: TGTGCCTGGAGTGTACAAGGGGACACTGAAGCTTTCTTT; CDR3: CAWSVQGDTEAFF
J: TRBJ1-2; V: TRBV10-1; size: NA; D: TRBD1; DNA: TGCGCCAGCAGTGAAACAGGGGCCCGGGATGGCTACACCTTC; CDR3: CASSETGARDGYTF
J: TRBJ2-7; V: TRBV6-5; size: NA; D: NA; DNA: TGTGCCAGCAGTAACCCCGGGGCCGCCTACGAGCAGTACTTC; CDR3: CASSNPGAAYEQYF
J: TRBJ2-7; V: TRBV2; size: NA; D: NA; DNA: TGTGCCAGCCTACTAGACCTGCCCCCCTACGAGCAGTACTTC; CDR3: CASLLDLPPYEQYF
J: TRBJ2-1; V: TRBV27; size: NA; D: NA; DNA: TGTGCCAGCAGTTTAACAGTTAACAATGAGCAGTTCTTC; CDR3: CASSLTVNNEQFF
J: TRBJ2-3; V: TRBV5-4; size: NA; D: TRBD2; DNA: TGTGCCAGCAGCTTTTTACTAGCGGGAGCAGATACGCAGTATTTT; CDR3: CASSFLLAGADTQYF
J: TRBJ2-7; V: TRBV15; size: once; D: NA; DNA: TGTGCCACGGAACGACTTCCCCGGGGGCTAGCTCTCGAGCAGTACTTC; CDR3: CATERLPRGLALEQYF
J: TRBJ2-7; V: TRBV2; size: NA; D: NA; DNA: TGTGCCAGCTCTCAGACTGGGGTGAGCGAGCAGTACTTC; CDR3: CASSQTGVSEQYF
J: TRBJ1-4; V: TRBV7-9; size: NA; D: TRBD1; DNA: TGTGCCAGCAGCTCGGGACAGGGTGAGGAAAAACTGTTTTTT; CDR3: CASSSGQGEEKLFF
J: TRBJ2-3; V: TRBV6-1; size: NA; D: NA; DNA: TGTGCCAGCAGTGAACTAGCAGAAAAACGCACAGATACGCAGTATTTT; CDR3: CASSELAEKRTDTQYF
J: TRBJ2-3; V: TRBV13; size: NA; D: TRBD1; DNA: TGTGCCAGCAGCCGGCGGGACAGGATCACAGATACGCAGTATTTT; CDR3: CASSRRDRITDTQYF
J: TRBJ2-1; V: TRBV9; size: NA; D: NA; DNA: TGTGCCAGCAGCGTAGACGGGAGTGACGGTCTTTACAATGAGCAGTTCTTC; CDR3: CASSVDGSDGLYNEQFF
J: TRBJ1-2; V: TRBV19; size: NA; D: NA; DNA: TGTGCCAGTAGTACGGGCCGGGGCACGAACTATGGCTACACCTTC; CDR3: CASSTGRGTNYGYTF
J: TRBJ2-7; V: TRBV5-1; size: once; D: NA; DNA: TGCGCCAGCAGGACGGGGTACGAGCAGTACTTC; CDR3: CASRTGYEQYF
J: TRBJ2-7; V: TRBV28; size: NA; D: TRBD2; DNA: TGTGCCAGCAGTTTATTTCGGGAGGTTGAGCAGTACTTC; CDR3: CASSLFREVEQYF